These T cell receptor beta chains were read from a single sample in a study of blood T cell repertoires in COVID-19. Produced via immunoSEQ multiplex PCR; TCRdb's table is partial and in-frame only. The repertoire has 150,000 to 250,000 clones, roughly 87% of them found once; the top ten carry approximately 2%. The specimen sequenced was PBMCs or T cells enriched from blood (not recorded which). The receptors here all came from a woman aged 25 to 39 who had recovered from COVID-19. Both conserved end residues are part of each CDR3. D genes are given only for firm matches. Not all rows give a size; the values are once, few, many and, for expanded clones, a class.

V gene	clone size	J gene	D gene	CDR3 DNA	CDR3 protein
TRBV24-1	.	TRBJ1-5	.	TGTGCCCCGAATCAAGTCAGGAATAGCAATCAGCCCCAGCATTTT	CAPNQVRNSNQPQHF
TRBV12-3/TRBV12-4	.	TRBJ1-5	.	TGTGCCAGCAGCCAAAATAGCAATCAGCCCCAGCATTTT	CASSQNSNQPQHF
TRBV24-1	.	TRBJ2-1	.	TGTGCCACCAGTGACCACCCGGACTATAGCTCCTACAATGAGCAGTTCTTC	CATSDHPDYSSYNEQFF
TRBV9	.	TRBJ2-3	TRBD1	TGTGCCAGCAGCGCCAGGGGGCTCACAGATACGCAGTATTTT	CASSARGLTDTQYF
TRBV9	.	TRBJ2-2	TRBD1	TGTGCCAGCAGCTACTCACAGGGGGCTACCGGGGAGCTGTTTTTT	CASSYSQGATGELFF
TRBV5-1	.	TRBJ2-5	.	TGCGCCAGCCACCCGGATTTGGGGCTGAACTCACAAGAGACCCAGTACTTC	CASHPDLGLNSQETQYF
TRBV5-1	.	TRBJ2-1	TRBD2	TGCGCCAGCAGCTACGGAGCGGGGCCCTCCTACAATGAGCAGTTCTTC	CASSYGAGPSYNEQFF
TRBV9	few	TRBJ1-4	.	TGTGCCAGCAGCTTAAATCCCAGGGGTGAAAAACTGTTTTTT	CASSLNPRGEKLFF
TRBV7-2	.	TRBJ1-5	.	TGTGCCAGCAGCCCAGGGAACAGCAATCAGCCCCAGCATTTT	CASSPGNSNQPQHF
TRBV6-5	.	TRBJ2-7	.	TGTGCCAGCAGTATAACCGGGACTGGTACCTACGAGCAGTACTTC	CASSITGTGTYEQYF
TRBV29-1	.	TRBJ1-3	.	TGCAGCGTTGCTGTAGTAAACACCATATATTTT	CSVAVVNTIYF
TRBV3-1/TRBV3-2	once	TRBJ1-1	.	TGTGCCAGCAGCCAAGACCCCTCCCGGGGGGGGTCTAATACTGAAGCTTTCTTT	CASSQDPSRGGSNTEAFF
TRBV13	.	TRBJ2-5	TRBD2	TGTGCCAGCAGTAAGCGGGGGGGAGAGACCCAGTACTTC	CASSKRGGETQYF
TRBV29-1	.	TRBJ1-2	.	TGCAGCGTTGGCTACAGTTATGGCTACACCTTC	CSVGYSYGYTF
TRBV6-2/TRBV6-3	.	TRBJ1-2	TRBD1	TGTGCCAGCAGTTACCAAGGGACAGGGGGAATCAGTGGCTACACCTTC	CASSYQGTGGISGYTF
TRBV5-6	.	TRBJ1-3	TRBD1	TGTGCCAGCAGCCACGACAGGGGGCTAGGAAACACCATATATTTT	CASSHDRGLGNTIYF
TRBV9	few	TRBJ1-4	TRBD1	TGTGCCAGCAGCGCACGGGACAGGCTTAATGAAAAACTGTTTTTT	CASSARDRLNEKLFF
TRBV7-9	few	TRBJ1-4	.	TGTGCCAGCAGCCCGCAGGGTCTTCAACCGGAATTTGTAAAACTGTTTTTT	CASSPQGLQPEFVKLFF
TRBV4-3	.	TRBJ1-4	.	TGCGCCAGCAGCCCGACCGCGTTCCGAGGAAATGAAAAACTGTTTTTT	CASSPTAFRGNEKLFF
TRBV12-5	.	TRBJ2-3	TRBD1	TGTGCTAGTGGGCTACAGGGGGCGCGGGATACGCAGTATTTT	CASGLQGARDTQYF
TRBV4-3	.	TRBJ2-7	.	TGCGCCAGCAGCCAAGATTGGGGGGTGCTGGGAGAATCCTACGAGCAGTACTTC	CASSQDWGVLGESYEQYF
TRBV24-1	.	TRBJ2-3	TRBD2	TGTGCCACCAGTGATTTTAGCGGGAGGACAACAGATACGCAGTATTTT	CATSDFSGRTTDTQYF
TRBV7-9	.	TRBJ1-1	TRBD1	TGTGCCGCCTTCACGGACAGGGCTGACACTGAAGCTTTCTTT	CAAFTDRADTEAFF
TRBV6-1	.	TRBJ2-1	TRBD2	TGTGCCAGCAGTGAAGCGCTGGGACTAGCTTACAATGAGCAGTTCTTC	CASSEALGLAYNEQFF
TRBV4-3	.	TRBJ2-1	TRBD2	TGCGCCAGCAGCCCCCGGGTAGCGGGGATCCTATACAATGAGCAGTTCTTC	CASSPRVAGILYNEQFF
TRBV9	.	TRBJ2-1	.	TGTGCCAGCAGCGAAGGTGGGCTACAATCCTACAATGAGCAGTTCTTC	CASSEGGLQSYNEQFF
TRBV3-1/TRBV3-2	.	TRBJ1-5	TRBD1	TGTGCCAGCAGCCAACGACAGGGCCTCAATCAGCCCCAGCATTTT	CASSQRQGLNQPQHF
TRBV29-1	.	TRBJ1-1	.	TGCAGCGTTGAAGTTAGCAGGGGGAACACTGAAGCTTTCTTT	CSVEVSRGNTEAFF
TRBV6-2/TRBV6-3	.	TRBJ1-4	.	TGTGCCAGCAGTTACGAACCATACGGCGGGGGCCAGGATAGGGGAAAACTGTTTTTT	CASSYEPYGGGQDRGKLFF
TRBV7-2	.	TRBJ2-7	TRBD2	TGTGCCAGCAGCCCGACTAGCGGGGGGGCCTACGAGCAGTACTTC	CASSPTSGGAYEQYF
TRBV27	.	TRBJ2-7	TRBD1	TGTGCCAGCAGCCGGGACAGCACCTACGAGCAGTACTTC	CASSRDSTYEQYF
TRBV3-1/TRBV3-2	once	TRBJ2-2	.	TGTGCCAGCAGCCCCCCAGGAGGGGAGCTGTTTTTT	CASSPPGGELFF
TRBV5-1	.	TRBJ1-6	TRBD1	TGCGCCAGCAGCTTGTCAGCGGGACAGGCTAATTCACCCCTCCACTTT	CASSLSAGQANSPLHF
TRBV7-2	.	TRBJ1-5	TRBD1	TGTGCCAGCAGCTTAGGTGAGACAGGGAGCAATCAGCCCCAGCATTTT	CASSLGETGSNQPQHF
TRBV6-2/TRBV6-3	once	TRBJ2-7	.	TGTGCCAGCAGTTACGAGGTCAGGAGGACCTACGAGCAGTACTTC	CASSYEVRRTYEQYF
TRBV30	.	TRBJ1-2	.	TGTGCCTGGAGTGGTTGGGCAGCTGATGGCTACACCTTC	CAWSGWAADGYTF
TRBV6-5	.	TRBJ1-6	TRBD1	TGTGCCAGCAGTTACGGGGGACAGTATAATTCACCCCTCCACTTT	CASSYGGQYNSPLHF
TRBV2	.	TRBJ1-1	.	TGTGCCAGCACTGGGAGGACTGAAGCTTTCTTT	CASTGRTEAFF
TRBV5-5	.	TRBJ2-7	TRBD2	TGTGCCAGCAGCCCATACCTGACTAGCGGCTCCTACGAGCAGTACTTC	CASSPYLTSGSYEQYF
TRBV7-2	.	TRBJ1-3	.	TGTGCCAGCAGCTTAGTTGGGGCAGGGGTTGAGAACACCATATATTTT	CASSLVGAGVENTIYF
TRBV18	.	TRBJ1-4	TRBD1	TGTGCCAGCTCACCCCGGATCCTGACAGGGGGTAGGGAAAAACTGTTTTTT	CASSPRILTGGREKLFF
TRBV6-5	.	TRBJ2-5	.	TGTGCCAGCAGCAGGGCCCAAGAGACCCAGTACTTC	CASSRAQETQYF
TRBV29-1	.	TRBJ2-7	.	TGCAGCGTTGTGGAGGGTATCTACGAGCAGTACTTC	CSVVEGIYEQYF
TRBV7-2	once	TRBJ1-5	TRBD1	TGTGCCAGCAGCTCCGGGACAGCGGTATCTGACTATAGCAATCAGCCCCAGCATTTT	CASSSGTAVSDYSNQPQHF
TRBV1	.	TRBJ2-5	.	TGCACCAGCAGCCAAAATCTACGGCGGGGCCAAGAGACCCAGTACTTC	CTSSQNLRRGQETQYF
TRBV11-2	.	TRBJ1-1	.	TGTGCCAGCAGCTTAGGACAAGCGACAGGCTGGACGGCTGCTTTCTTT	CASSLGQATGWTAAFF
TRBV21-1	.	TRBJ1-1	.	TGTGCCAGCAGCAGTACAGAAATGAACACTGAAGCTTTCTTT	CASSSTEMNTEAFF
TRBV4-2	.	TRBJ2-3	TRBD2	TGTGCCAGCAGCCAGAAGTCGACTAGCGGAACTACAGATACGCAGTATTTT	CASSQKSTSGTTDTQYF
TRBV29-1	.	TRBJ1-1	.	TGCAGCGTTGTGCGGGGCCTGAACACTGAAGCTTTCTTT	CSVVRGLNTEAFF